A single sample gave rise to the 27 T cell receptor beta chains below, sequenced in a study of Graves' ophthalmopathy and Graves' hyperthyroidism. Transcripts of RNA were the source for amplifying TCR beta CDR3 regions. After a first-round RT-PCR with HTBI primers, a second-round multiplex PCR was run. TCRdb used MiXCR to reprocess the multiplex PCR reads, holding one entry per CDR3 protein. The sample consists of about 500,000 distinct CDR3 sequences, approximately 35% of them appearing once. Sequencing was carried out using peripheral blood or thyroid tissue (not recorded which). The receptors shown here come from an adult man with Graves' hyperthyroidism.

This clonotype was seen many times. The CDR3 DNA follows: TGCGCCAGCAGCTTGGCAGACAGCTCCCAAGAGACCCAGTACTTC. Protein: CASSLADSSQETQYF. The J gene is TRBJ2-5, the V gene TRBV5-1, with D maybe TRBD1 (5 bases). CDR3 length equals 15 residues. The V end lost 0 bases, the J end lost 1 base, and 10 bases lay between the germline ends. CDR1 and CDR2 (germline): SGHRS, YFSETQ.

This clonotype was counted at least ten times. This chain uses TRBV7-9 with TRBJ2-5; D is unclear. Trimming took off 1 base at V and 6 bases at J, with 9 bases between the two ends. This CDR3 spans 13 amino acids. Germline CDR1 is SEHNR and CDR2 is FQNEAQ (reference sequence). This chain's CDR3 is CASSLVVEQTQYF. The CDR3 coding sequence is TGTGCCAGCAGCTTAGTCGTGGAACAGACCCAGTACTTC.

This clonotype was detected a few times. J is TRBJ1-6 and V is TRBV2, with 7 bases identical to TRBD1. Germline CDR1 SNHLY, CDR2 FYNNEI. Losses at the gene ends were 6 bases for V and 7 bases for J; bases not matched to a gene: 6. The CDR3 covers 14 residues. CDR3 protein: CASSTQGFNSPLHF. For the CDR3, the DNA is TGTGCCAGCAGCACACAGGGGTTCAATTCACCCCTCCACTTT. The full variable domain, rest sourced from reference TRBV2 and TRBJ1-6, is EPEVTQTPSHQVTQMGQEVILRCVPISNHLYFYWYRQILGQKVEFLVSFYNNEISEKSEIFDDQFSVERPDGSNFTLKIRSTKLEDSAMYFCASSTQGFNSPLHFGNGTRLTVT.

J is TRBJ2-2 and V is TRBV29-1, with D maybe TRBD2 (5 bases). Trimming shortened V by 3 bases and J by 5 bases, and 13 bases separated the two germline ends. Germline values: CDR1 SQVTM, CDR2 ANQGSEA. The CDR3 loop spans 14 amino acids. This chain's CDR3 is CSVDRAAVTGELFF. The DNA of the CDR3 is TGCAGCGTTGATCGGGCAGCGGTAACCGGGGAGCTGTTTTTT.

This clonotype was counted between two and nine times. The CDR3 is CSASAGTGGINEQYF. DNA of the CDR3: TGCAGTGCTAGTGCCGGGACAGGGGGGATAAACGAGCAGTACTTC. V usage is TRBV20-1 and J usage is TRBJ2-7; 11 bases fit TRBD1. CDR1 and CDR2 from the germline V gene are DFQATT and SNEGSKA (reference sequence). After removal of 3 bases from V and 5 bases from J, the junction contained 9 bases not matched to a gene. The CDR3 has 15 residues.

The rearrangement links TRBV20-1 to TRBJ2-7, with 13 bases identical to TRBD2. The CDR3 loop spans 15 amino acids. Per the germline V gene, CDR1 is DFQATT and CDR2 is SNEGSKA (reference sequence). After removal of 4 bases from V and 1 base from J, the junction contained 4 bases not matched to a gene. Here the CDR3 reads CSATRLAGGSYEQYF. The CDR3 coding sequence is TGCAGTGCTACCAGACTAGCGGGGGGTTCCTACGAGCAGTACTTC.

The CDR3 DNA reads as TGTGCCAGCAGCGTAGGCGGCAACGATGAGCAGTTCTTC. Protein product: CASSVGGNDEQFF. This chain uses TRBV9 with TRBJ2-5; no definite D call. The end of the DNA is better explained by TRBJ2-1, so the J call may be wrong. Germline V gene sequence: CDR1 SGDLS, CDR2 YYNGEE. This CDR3 contains 13 residues.

This sequence joins TRBV11-1 and TRBJ2-7, with 7 positions matching TRBD1. CDR1 is SGHAT and CDR2 is FQDESV in the germline V gene (reference sequence). The CDR3 contains 13 residues. V trimming: 8 bases; J trimming: 3 bases; junction bases outside the gene matches: 7. The CDR3 sequence: CASEVTGNYEQYF. The CDR3 nucleotides read TGTGCCAGCGAAGTGACAGGGAACTACGAGCAGTACTTC.

This clonotype was observed a handful of times. A read error may be the cause here, since a much bigger clone is one base away. The chain recombines TRBV2 with TRBJ1-6, with D possibly TRBD1 on 6 matching bases. Trimming removed 8 bases from V and 10 bases from J, with 15 bases in between. The CDR3 consists of 13 residues. CDR1 and CDR2 from the germline V gene are SNHLY and FYNNEI. The CDR3 coding sequence is TGTGCCAGCCGAGGGGGGGGGGGCTCACCCCTCCACTTT. Translating gives CASRGGGGSPLHF. Based on the CDR3 plus reference TRBV2 and TRBJ1-6, the full variable domain is EPEVTQTPSHQVTQMGQEVILRCVPISNHLYFYWYRQILGQKVEFLVSFYNNEISEKSEIFDDQFSVERPDGSNFTLKIRSTKLEDSAMYFCASRGGGGSPLHFGNGTRLTVT.

The chain has TRBV19 and TRBJ2-7, with no clear D. CDR3 length: 14 residues. In germline, CDR1 is LNHDA, CDR2 SQIVND (reference sequence). Trimming pared 2 bases from V and 2 bases from J, leaving 10 bases between. The CDR3 DNA sequence: TGTGCCAGTAGTATAAACCCTCGGGCCTACGAGCAGTACTTC. Amino acid sequence: CASSINPRAYEQYF.

In the case of this clonotype: A read error is possible here, since a much larger clone lies one base away. The chain links TRBV5-1 to TRBJ1-2, with 12 bases that match TRBD1. The CDR3 totals 14 residues. The germline V gene has CDR1 SGHRS and CDR2 YFSETQ. In DNA, the CDR3 is TGCGCCAGCAGGGGACAGGGGGCGGACTATGGCTACGCCTTC. Translating gives CASRGQGADYGYAF.

This clonotype was counted at least ten times. The gene calls are TRBV14 and TRBJ1-4; D is unresolved. The V end lost 1 base, the J end lost 5 bases, and 11 bases lay between the germline ends. Germline V lookup: CDR1 SGHDN, CDR2 FVKESK. This CDR3 contains 15 residues. The CDR3 reads CASSQGRLGNEKLFF. The CDR3 DNA sequence: TGTGCCAGCAGCCAAGGGCGTTTGGGCAATGAAAAACTGTTTTTT.

About this clonotype itself: A read error may explain this, as a much larger clone is one base away. J is TRBJ1-2 and V is TRBV12-3 or TRBV12-4; D call uncertain. The CDR3 sequence is 14 residues long. CDR3 bases: TGTGCCAGCAGTTTAAGGGAACCCCGAAGCGGCTGCACCTTC. Protein sequence: CASSLREPRSGCTF.

The chain carries TRBV20-1 and TRBJ1-2; D might be TRBD1 (5 bases). Germline V lookup: CDR1 DFQATT, CDR2 SNEGSKA (reference sequence). Trimming took 0 bases from V and 6 from J, leaving 14 bases between them. The CDR3 totals 14 residues. Here the CDR3 DNA reads TGCAGTGCTAGAGACTGGGGAGGGGCCGATGGCTACACCTTC. This encodes CSARDWGGADGYTF.

This clonotype was picked up many times. The chain carries TRBV5-1 and TRBJ2-3; 11 bases are shared with TRBD2. The CDR3 has 14 residues. Germline V lookup: CDR1 SGHRS, CDR2 YFSETQ. V lost 6 bases to trimming and J lost 4 bases; unmatched junction nucleotides: 4. CDR3 in DNA: TGCGCCAGCAAACTAGCGGGAGCCGCAGATACGCAGTATTTT. The encoded protein is CASKLAGAADTQYF.

The V call is TRBV12-3 or TRBV12-4, the J call TRBJ2-2, with 10 bases identical to TRBD1. Losses at the gene ends were 7 bases for V and 5 bases for J; bases not matched to a gene: 7. This CDR3 has 15 amino acids. CDR3 in DNA: TGTGCCAGCACCCTGGGGGGACAGGGGACCGGGGAGCTGTTTTTT. It codes for CASTLGGQGTGELFF.

In the case of this clonotype: A read error may be the cause here, since a much bigger clone is one base away. This chain joins TRBV7-2 and TRBJ1-4; D call uncertain. V lost 4 bases, J lost 3 bases, and 15 bases lay in between. The CDR3 extends over 16 amino acids. From germline, CDR1 is SGHTA and CDR2 FQGNSA. CDR3 sequence: CASSSVFEEANEKLFF. The CDR3 nucleotides read TGTGCCAGCAGCTCAGTATTCGAGGAAGCTAATGAAAAACTGTTTTTT.

This clonotype has more than one count but fewer than ten. This chain connects TRBV2 to TRBJ1-2; 7 positions match TRBD1. Germline loops: CDR1 SNHLY, CDR2 FYNNEI. V was clipped by 5 bases and J by 4 bases; unmatched bases: 7. The CDR3 sequence is 14 residues long. The CDR3 spells CASSPQTGFYGYTF. In DNA, the CDR3 is TGTGCCAGCAGTCCGCAGACAGGGTTCTATGGCTACACCTTC.

This clonotype was counted a single time. V usage is TRBV2 and J usage is TRBJ1-5; D is possibly TRBD1 (5 bases). The CDR3 has 16 amino acids. Germline V gene data show CDR1 as SNHLY and CDR2 as FYNNEI. Trimming removed 5 bases from V and 2 bases from J, with 16 bases in between. CDR3 loop: CASSSLGGGGNQPQHF. Here the CDR3 DNA reads TGTGCCAGCAGTTCTTTGGGGGGGGGAGGCAATCAGCCCCAGCATTTT.

J is TRBJ1-5 and V is TRBV7-9; no definite D call. Trimming removed 1 base at V and 6 bases at J, with 13 bases between. CDR1 and CDR2 from the germline V gene are SEHNR and FQNEAQ (reference sequence). The CDR3 loop spans 15 amino acids. The CDR3 loop is CASSLVSQEGQPQHF. DNA of the CDR3: TGTGCCAGCAGCTTAGTTTCCCAGGAGGGTCAGCCCCAGCATTTT. Variable domain in full (rest from reference TRBV7-9 and TRBJ1-5): DTGVSQNPRHKITKRGQNVTFRCDPISEHNRLYWYRQTLGQGPEFLTYFQNEAQLEKSRLLSDRFSAERPKGSFSTLEIQRTEQGDSAMYLCASSLVSQEGQPQHFGDGTRLSIL.

On this clonotype: It may be a read error: a sequence one base away is much more abundant. V gene TRBV9 combines with J gene TRBJ1-5, with TRBD1 as a possible D gene (5 bases). This CDR3 is built from 14 residues. Germline V gene data show CDR1 as SGDLS and CDR2 as YYNGEE. The CDR3 DNA is TGTGGCAGCAGTAAGAGACAGATCAATCAGCCCCAGCATTTT. The encoded protein is CGSSKRQINQPQHF.

This clonotype was detected only a few times. J is TRBJ2-7 and V is TRBV12-3 or TRBV12-4; D unclear. Trimming cost V 2 bases and J 3 bases, with 14 bases left between them. CDR3 length: 15 amino acids. DNA for the CDR3: TGTGCCAGCAGTTTATTAGCTGGCAGCCTCTACGAGCAGTACTTC. Its translation is CASSLLAGSLYEQYF.

The chain combines TRBV10-3 with TRBJ1-1; D is undetermined. CDR3 length: 14 residues. Germline V CDR1 and CDR2: ENHRY, SYGVKD. The V end lost 7 bases, the J end lost 1 base, and 13 bases lay between the germline ends. CDR3: CAIKRNHRNTEAFF. The DNA of the CDR3 is TGTGCCATCAAGCGGAATCACAGGAACACTGAAGCTTTCTTT.

Remarks on this clonotype: Germline is not matched at one junction end, which may reflect a read error. This sequence joins TRBV7-8 and TRBJ1-4; D unresolved. CDR1 and CDR2 (germline): SGHVS, FQNEAQ. This CDR3 region has 18 residues. CDR3 amino acids: CAGSLVGLAGGYNEKLFF. In DNA form, the CDR3 reads TGTGCCGGCAGCCTTGTCGGACTAGCGGGAGGGTACAATGAAAAACTGTTTTTT.

This clonotype came up many times. The chain combines TRBV12-3 or TRBV12-4 with TRBJ2-5; D call uncertain. V was pared by 2 bases and J by 4 bases, with 8 bases between. The CDR3 contains 13 residues. The chain's CDR3 is CASSLWGGETQYF. CDR3 nucleotide sequence: TGTGCCAGCAGTTTATGGGGTGGAGAGACCCAGTACTTC.

There are a few counts of this clonotype. V is TRBV27 and J is TRBJ2-7; D gene uncertain. V dropped 4 bases and J dropped 3 bases, with 10 bases sitting between them. This CDR3 is 13 amino acids long. Germline V lookup: CDR1 MNHEY, CDR2 SMNVEV (reference sequence). Here the CDR3 reads CASSWSPSYEQYF. The CDR3 DNA reads TGTGCCAGCAGTTGGTCCCCAAGCTACGAGCAGTACTTC.

This clonotype was seen a handful of times. Germline and junction disagree at one end, which may indicate a read error. The rearrangement uses TRBV19 and TRBJ2-7; no clear D gene. CDR1 and CDR2 (germline): LNHDA, SQIVND (reference sequence). This CDR3 comprises 13 residues. The CDR3 loop reads CASTQHDGDRLDF. DNA of the CDR3: TGTGCCAGTACGCAGCACGACGGAGACCGACTTGACTTC.